The next 20 T cell receptor beta chains were all read from a single sample in a study of OX40 agonist ivuxolimab in advanced cancers. Data came from immunoSEQ multiplex PCR; TCRdb stores just in-frame clones and leaves some out. The table lists about 68,000 clones, 75% to 85% of them singletons. Sequencing used CD4+ or CD8+ T cells sorted from blood, obtained in a trial of the OX40 agonist ivuxolimab. All receptors derive from an adult with an advanced solid tumor such as melanoma, head and neck, liver or kidney cancer.

This sequence joins TRBV5-3 and TRBJ2-7; a weak D match, TRBD2 (5 bases). TRBV5-3 is marked as an open reading frame, function uncertain. The V end was cut by 0 bases, the J end by 1 base, with 11 bases between. The CDR3 loop spans 15 amino acids. The CDR3 sequence is CARSLGGGGSYEQYF. For the CDR3, the DNA is TGTGCCAGAAGCTTGGGCGGAGGTGGTTCCTACGAGCAGTACTTC.

V gene TRBV28 combines with J gene TRBJ2-3; possible D gene TRBD2, 6 bases. The CDR3 spans 16 residues. Looked up from germline, CDR1 is MDHEN and CDR2 is SYDVKM. Trimming cost V 6 bases and J 0 bases, with 16 bases left between them. In nucleotides, the CDR3 is TGTGCCAGCAGCCGGTGGGGTAGCGGCAGCACAGATACGCAGTATTTT. This gives the protein CASSRWGSGSTDTQYF. Filled out from reference TRBV28 and TRBJ2-3, the complete variable domain reads DVKVTQSSRYLVKRTGEKVFLECVQDMDHENMFWYRQDPGLGLRLIYFSYDVKMKEKGDIPEGYSVSREKKERFSLILESASTNQTSMYLCASSRWGSGSTDTQYFGPGTRLTVL.

This clone was seen once. The V gene is TRBV10-3, the J gene TRBJ2-1; 7 nucleotides match TRBD2. Germline V gives CDR1 ENHRY, CDR2 SYGVKD. V gave up 4 bases and J gave up 4 bases; unmatched junction bases: 4. This CDR3 region has 14 residues. This chain's CDR3 is CAISARERYNEQFF. The CDR3 coding sequence is TGTGCCATCAGTGCGCGGGAGAGGTACAATGAGCAGTTCTTC.

The rearrangement uses TRBV12-5 and TRBJ2-7, with 10 bases that match TRBD2. V dropped 7 bases and J dropped 0; count of bases not matched to a gene: 30. Per germline, CDR1 LGHNT and CDR2 FRNRAP. The CDR3 runs to 23 residues. The CDR3 DNA sequence: TGTGCTAGTGCCCCGAGAGTGGGCCAGAAACTAGCGGGATTTTGGGGGAGCTCCTACGAGCAGTACTTC. As protein: CASAPRVGQKLAGFWGSSYEQYF.

By sample fraction, this clone is medium-sized. This sequence joins TRBV27 and TRBJ1-2; weak D call: TRBD1 (6 bases). There are 14 residues in the CDR3. The V end lost 0 bases, the J end lost 5 bases, and 10 bases lay between the germline ends. CDR1 and CDR2 (germline): MNHEY, SMNVEV (reference sequence). CDR3 amino acids: CASSLSHTGYGYTF. The DNA for the CDR3 is TGTGCCAGCAGTTTATCACATACAGGGTATGGCTACACCTTC.

The chain is built from TRBV4-3 and TRBJ2-7; D not resolved. In germline, CDR1 is LGHNA, CDR2 YSLEER. V gave up 0 bases and J gave up 4 bases, with 22 bases separating them. CDR3 length: 18 residues. The CDR3 DNA is TGCGCCAGCAGCCAAGAGCCCCCTGGCTTGGTAGGTGGTTACGAGCAGTACTTC. It codes for CASSQEPPGLVGGYEQYF.

The chain has TRBV13 and TRBJ2-1; D is uncertain. V was cut by 5 bases and J by 5 bases, with 19 bases left in between. The CDR3 covers 16 residues. CDR1 and CDR2 (germline): PRHDT, FYEKMQ (reference sequence). CDR3 sequence (DNA): TGTGCCAGCAGCCCGAGTGGGTGGAGTGGGAACAATGAGCAGTTCTTC. It yields the protein CASSPSGWSGNNEQFF.

This clone is classed as medium-sized (0.01 to 0.1%). The chain combines TRBV2 with TRBJ2-1; 14 bases map to TRBD2. The CDR3 covers 16 residues. V was pared by 4 bases and J by 6 bases, with 5 bases of the junction left unmatched. Germline CDR1 is SNHLY and CDR2 is FYNNEI. The CDR3 region has the DNA TGTGCCAGCAGTGGACGACTAGCGGGAGGGGTCAATGAGCAGTTCTTC. Residues: CASSGRLAGGVNEQFF. The full variable domain, in which reference TRBV2 and TRBJ2-1 provide the parts outside the CDR3, is EPEVTQTPSHQVTQMGQEVILRCVPISNHLYFYWYRQILGQKVEFLVSFYNNEISEKSEIFDDQFSVERPDGSNFTLKIRSTKLEDSAMYFCASSGRLAGGVNEQFFGPGTRLTVL.

This clone is a singleton in its sample. The rearrangement links TRBV28 to TRBJ1-1; D unclear. Germline V lookup: CDR1 MDHEN, CDR2 SYDVKM. This CDR3 has 15 residues. The V and J ends lost 3 bases and 4 bases respectively, with 15 bases between them. In DNA, the CDR3 is TGTGCCAGCAGTTTCCGTCCTGGGGAGGGCACTGAAGCTTTCTTT. Translating it yields CASSFRPGEGTEAFF.

The chain couples TRBV7-9 to TRBJ2-1, with D maybe TRBD2 (6 bases). The CDR3 extends over 11 amino acids. Germline loops: CDR1 SEHNR, CDR2 FQNEAQ (reference sequence). V shed 5 bases and J shed 10 bases, with 9 bases lying between them. The CDR3 protein is CASSQAGEQFF. The CDR3 DNA follows: TGTGCCAGCAGCCAGGCGGGGGAGCAGTTCTTC.

V gene TRBV5-4 combines with J gene TRBJ2-5; D is unclear. This CDR3 has 12 residues. Trimming removed 5 bases from V and 0 bases from J, with 5 bases in between. Germline values: CDR1 SGHNT, CDR2 YYREEE (reference sequence). CDR3 in amino acids: CASRPDQETQYF. The CDR3 nucleotides read TGTGCCAGCAGACCCGACCAAGAGACCCAGTACTTC.

The CDR3 DNA reads as TGTGCCAGCACCTCCTTACTAGCGGAGGCCACAGATACGCAGTATTTT. Translation gives CASTSLLAEATDTQYF. The chain recombines TRBV2 with TRBJ2-3; TRBD2 agrees at 8 bases. This CDR3 region has 16 residues. With V trimmed by 7 bases and J by 2 bases, 11 bases remained unmatched. CDR1 is SNHLY, CDR2 FYNNEI, per germline.

This clone has just a few counts. This chain uses TRBV19 with TRBJ2-7; D not certain. The V end lost 5 bases, the J end lost 2 bases, and 13 bases lay between the germline ends. The CDR3 has 14 amino acids. The germline V gene has CDR1 LNHDA and CDR2 SQIVND (reference sequence). The CDR3 spells CASSFGPFTYEQYF. CDR3 nucleotide sequence: TGTGCCAGTAGTTTTGGGCCTTTTACCTACGAGCAGTACTTC.

Remarks on this clone: Germline is not matched at one junction end, which may reflect a read error. The gene calls are TRBV5-1 and TRBJ2-3; D is perhaps TRBD1 (6 bases). Germline CDR1 SGHRS, CDR2 YFSETQ. The CDR3 runs to 13 residues. CDR3 sequence reads: CASSLEGGDMQYF. CDR3 coding DNA: TGCGCCAGCAGCTTGGAAGGGGGAGATATGCAGTATTTT.

The CDR3 loop is CASSTRGDRGGEQYF. The CDR3, as DNA: TGTGCCAGCAGTACCCGGGGGGACAGGGGTGGCGAGCAGTACTTC. The chain couples TRBV28 to TRBJ2-7; 10 bases line up with TRBD1. After removal of 5 bases from V and 6 bases from J, the junction contained 10 bases not matched to a gene. Germline values: CDR1 MDHEN, CDR2 SYDVKM. This CDR3 spans 15 amino acids.

The chain employs TRBV19 and TRBJ1-1, with D maybe TRBD1 (6 bases). This CDR3 is built from 16 residues. Looked up from germline, CDR1 is LNHDA and CDR2 is SQIVND (reference sequence). V lost 7 bases, J lost 1 base, and 19 bases lay in between. CDR3 amino acids: CASTSPGQTSNTEAFF. CDR3 nucleotide sequence: TGTGCCAGTACGTCACCGGGACAAACTTCGAACACTGAAGCTTTCTTT.

The V call is TRBV4-3, the J call TRBJ2-2; 11 nucleotides align to TRBD2. This CDR3 spans 17 amino acids. Germline V CDR1 and CDR2: LGHNA, YSLEER. The V and J ends lost 3 bases and 2 bases, in that order; junction bases with no gene match: 5. CDR3 bases: TGCGCCAGCAGCCACTCCGGGACTAGCGGTAACACCGGGGAGCTGTTTTTT. The encoded protein is CASSHSGTSGNTGELFF.

The chain uses TRBV6-6 and TRBJ2-1, with TRBD2 matching over 11 bases. The junction had 7 bases not matched to a gene; V was cut back by 1 base and J by 8 bases. Per germline, CDR1 MNHNY and CDR2 SVGAGI (reference sequence). CDR3 length equals 16 residues. The CDR3 reads CASSYLIAGGRDEQFF. The DNA for the CDR3 is TGTGCCAGCAGTTACTTGATAGCGGGAGGGAGGGATGAGCAGTTCTTC.

CDR3 bases: TGTGCCAGCAGGCTTGACTCGAGCACTGAAGCTTTCTTT. Translation: CASRLDSSTEAFF. The chain uses TRBV6-1 and TRBJ1-1, with D unresolved. This CDR3 is 13 amino acids long. Germline lookup yields CDR1 MNHNS and CDR2 SASEGT. V lost 6 bases, J lost 4 bases, and 12 bases lay in between.

CDR3 sequence: CASSYSRESTDTQYF. The CDR3 coding sequence is TGTGCCAGCAGTTACTCGAGGGAGTCCACAGATACGCAGTATTTT. This chain links TRBV6-6 with TRBJ2-3; possible D gene TRBD2, 5 bases. The CDR3 consists of 15 residues. Germline assignment: CDR1 MNHNY and CDR2 SVGAGI (reference sequence). V was cut by 0 bases and J by 2 bases, with 9 bases left in between.